This T cell receptor (beta chain) was identified during a study of blood T cell repertoires in COVID-19. This table comes from immunoSEQ multiplex PCR, and its TCRdb copy is limited to in-frame clones, with some not included. Of fewer than 500,000 clones listed, about 90% are singletons. The Seattle patients joined while their infection was active and were tracked longitudinally afterward. The CDR3 extends over 12 amino acids. Germline CDR1 reads MNHEY; CDR2 reads SMNVEV (reference sequence). V was trimmed by 5 bases and J by 8 bases, leaving 9 bases between them. The receptor comes from a man aged 18 to 29 with COVID-19, enrolled during active disease. V gene TRBV27 combines with J gene TRBJ2-2; tentatively, D is TRBD1 (5 bases). Specimen: peripheral blood. The CDR3 reads CASSIRTGELFF. The CDR3 bases are TGTGCCAGCAGTATACGGACAGGGGAGCTGTTTTTT.